The 8 T cell receptor beta chains below all came from one sample that was sequenced in a study of T cell changes during pregnancy in multiple sclerosis. The repertoire was sequenced with immunoSEQ multiplex PCR; TCRdb's copy has only in-frame clones and lacks some. The repertoire includes around 88,000 clones, just over 90% of them detected once, and 2.5% sits in the top ten. The specimen was peripheral blood, collected in the first trimester of pregnancy. The receptors stem from a female donor with multiple sclerosis, enrolled in a pregnancy study.

The genes are TRBV9 and TRBJ1-4, with TRBD1 as a possible D gene (5 bases). Trimming pared 2 bases from V and 2 bases from J, leaving 7 bases between. This CDR3 has 14 residues. Germline V lookup: CDR1 SGDLS, CDR2 YYNGEE. The CDR3 nucleotides are TGTGCCAGCAGCGTTGGGGGGACTAATGAAAAACTGTTTTTT. It yields the protein CASSVGGTNEKLFF.

The table lists this clone with many counts. In nucleotides, the CDR3 is TGTGCCAGTAGTATGATCTCAGATTGGCAGCCCCAGCATTTT. Its protein product is CASSMISDWQPQHF. The gene calls are TRBV19 and TRBJ1-5; D is unclear. CDR3 length equals 14 residues. Germline CDR1 and CDR2: LNHDA and SQIVND (reference sequence). The ends were cut back, 3 bases at V and 7 bases at J, with 13 bases in the middle.

The V call is TRBV27, the J call TRBJ2-1, with D perhaps TRBD2 (5 bases). This CDR3 is 15 amino acids long. V lost 3 bases to trimming and J lost 4 bases, with 13 bases between them. The germline V gene encodes CDR1 MNHEY and CDR2 SMNVEV (reference sequence). This CDR3 is CASSLVGVSYNEQFF. The CDR3 nucleotides are TGTGCCAGCAGTTTGGTGGGAGTATCGTACAATGAGCAGTTCTTC.

This clone came up once. The chain carries TRBV4-1 and TRBJ1-6, with 7 positions matching TRBD1. The trim removed 3 bases at V and 1 base at J, leaving 12 bases unmatched. Per the germline V gene, CDR1 is MGHRA and CDR2 is YSYEKL. The CDR3 loop spans 19 amino acids. The CDR3 loop is CASSHKQGLVCSYNSPLHF. CDR3 DNA: TGCGCCAGCAGCCATAAACAGGGGTTGGTTTGTTCCTATAATTCACCCCTCCACTTT.

The chain couples TRBV10-2 to TRBJ2-3; maybe TRBD2 (6 bases). The V gene lost 3 bases and the J gene lost 1 base, with 14 bases spanning the gap. CDR1 is WSHSY and CDR2 is SAAADI in the germline V gene. The CDR3 sequence is 16 residues long. For the CDR3, the DNA is TGCGCCAGCAGTGAAAAGGTAGCGGAGGGCACAGATACGCAGTATTTT. Translated: CASSEKVAEGTDTQYF.

The V and J genes are TRBV2 and TRBJ2-1; 8 bases align to TRBD2. Germline V CDR1 and CDR2: SNHLY, FYNNEI. V dropped 5 bases and J dropped 5; count of bases not matched to a gene: 8. The CDR3 runs to 15 residues. In nucleotides, the CDR3 is TGTGCCAGCAGTTCCGAGCGGGAGTGGAACAATGAGCAGTTCTTC. Translated: CASSSEREWNNEQFF. Using reference TRBV2 and TRBJ2-1 for the parts outside the CDR3, the full variable domain is EPEVTQTPSHQVTQMGQEVILRCVPISNHLYFYWYRQILGQKVEFLVSFYNNEISEKSEIFDDQFSVERPDGSNFTLKIRSTKLEDSAMYFCASSSEREWNNEQFFGPGTRLTVL.

V and J are TRBV6-5 and TRBJ2-7; no definite D call. The CDR3 sequence is 12 residues long. V was shortened by 7 bases and J by 2 bases, with 9 bases between the two germline ends. From germline, CDR1 is MNHEY and CDR2 SVGAGI. The CDR3 bases are TGTGCCAGCATCGGAACAGCCTACGAGCAGTACTTC. Amino acid sequence: CASIGTAYEQYF.

V and J are TRBV11-2 and TRBJ2-7, with 7 nucleotides matching TRBD1. The J segment lost 9 bases and the V segment lost 6 bases, leaving 20 bases of the junction unmatched. The CDR3 length is 16 residues. Germline values: CDR1 SGHAT, CDR2 FQNNGV. The CDR3 DNA sequence: TGTGCCAGCAGGCACACACAGGGGAAACCATCTACGGGGCAGTACTTC. Translation gives CASRHTQGKPSTGQYF. Variable domain in full (rest from reference TRBV11-2 and TRBJ2-7): EAGVAQSPRYKIIEKRQSVAFWCNPISGHATLYWYQQILGQGPKLLIQFQNNGVVDDSQLPKDRFSAERLKGVDSTLKIQPAKLEDSAVYLCASRHTQGKPSTGQYFGPGTRLTVT.